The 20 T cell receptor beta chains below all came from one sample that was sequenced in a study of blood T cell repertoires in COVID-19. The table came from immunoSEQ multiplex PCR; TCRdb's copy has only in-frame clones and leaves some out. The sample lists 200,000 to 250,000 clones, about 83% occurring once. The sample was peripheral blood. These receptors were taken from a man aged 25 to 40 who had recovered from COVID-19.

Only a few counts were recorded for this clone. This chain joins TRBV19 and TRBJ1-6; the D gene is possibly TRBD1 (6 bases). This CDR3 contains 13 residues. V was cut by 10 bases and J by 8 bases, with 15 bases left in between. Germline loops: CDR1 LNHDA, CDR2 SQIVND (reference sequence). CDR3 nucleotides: TGTGCCACAACAGACAGGCGGGATTCACCCCTCCACTTT. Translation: CATTDRRDSPLHF.

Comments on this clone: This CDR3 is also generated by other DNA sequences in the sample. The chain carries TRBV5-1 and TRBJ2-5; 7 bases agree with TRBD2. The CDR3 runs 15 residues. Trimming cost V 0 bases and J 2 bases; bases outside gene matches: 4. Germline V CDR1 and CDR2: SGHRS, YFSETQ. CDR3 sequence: CASSLGGGDQETQYF. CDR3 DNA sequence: TGCGCCAGCAGCTTGGGGGGAGGGGATCAAGAGACCCAGTACTTC.

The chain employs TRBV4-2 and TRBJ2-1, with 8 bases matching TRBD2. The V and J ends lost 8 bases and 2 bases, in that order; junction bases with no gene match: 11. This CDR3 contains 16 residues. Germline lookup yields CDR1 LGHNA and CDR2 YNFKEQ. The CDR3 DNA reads TGTGCCAGCCGGGGGGGGACCCCGGGGGCCTACAATGAGCAGTTCTTC. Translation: CASRGGTPGAYNEQFF.

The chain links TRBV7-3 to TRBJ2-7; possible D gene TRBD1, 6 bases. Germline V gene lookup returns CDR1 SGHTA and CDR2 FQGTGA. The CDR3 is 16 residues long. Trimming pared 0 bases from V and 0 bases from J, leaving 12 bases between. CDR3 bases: TGTGCCAGCAGCTTAACGTCAGGGGTCGGCTCCTACGAGCAGTACTTC. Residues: CASSLTSGVGSYEQYF.

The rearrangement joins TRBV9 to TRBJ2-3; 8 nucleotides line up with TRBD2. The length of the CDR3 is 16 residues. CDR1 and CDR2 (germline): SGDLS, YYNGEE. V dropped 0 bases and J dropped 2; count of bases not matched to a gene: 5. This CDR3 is CASSVGLAGATDTQYF. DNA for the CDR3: TGTGCCAGCAGCGTAGGTCTAGCGGGCGCCACAGATACGCAGTATTTT.

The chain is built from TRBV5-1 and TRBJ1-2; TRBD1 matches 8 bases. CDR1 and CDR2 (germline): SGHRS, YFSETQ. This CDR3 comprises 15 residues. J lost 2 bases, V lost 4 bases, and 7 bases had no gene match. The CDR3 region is CASSRGTGGNYGYTF. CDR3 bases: TGCGCCAGCAGCCGAGGGACAGGAGGGAACTATGGCTACACCTTC.

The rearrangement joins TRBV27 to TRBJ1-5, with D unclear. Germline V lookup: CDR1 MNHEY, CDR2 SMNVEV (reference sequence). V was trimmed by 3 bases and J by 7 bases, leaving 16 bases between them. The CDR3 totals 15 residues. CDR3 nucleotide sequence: TGTGCCAGCAGTTTTGGGTCCGGGGTCCAACAGCCCCAGCATTTT. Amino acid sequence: CASSFGSGVQQPQHF.

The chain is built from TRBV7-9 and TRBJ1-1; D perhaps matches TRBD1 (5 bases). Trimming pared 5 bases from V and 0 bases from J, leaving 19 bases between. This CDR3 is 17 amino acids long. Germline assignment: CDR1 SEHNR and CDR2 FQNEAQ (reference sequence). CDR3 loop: CASSSRGGGGVNTEAFF. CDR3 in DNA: TGTGCCAGCAGCAGTCGTGGCGGGGGTGGCGTGAACACTGAAGCTTTCTTT.

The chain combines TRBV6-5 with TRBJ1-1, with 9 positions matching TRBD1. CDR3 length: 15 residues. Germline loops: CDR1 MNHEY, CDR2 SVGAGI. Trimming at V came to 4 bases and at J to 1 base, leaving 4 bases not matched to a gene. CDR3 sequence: CASSSWTGENTEAFF. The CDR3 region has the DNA TGTGCCAGCAGTTCCTGGACAGGGGAGAACACTGAAGCTTTCTTT.

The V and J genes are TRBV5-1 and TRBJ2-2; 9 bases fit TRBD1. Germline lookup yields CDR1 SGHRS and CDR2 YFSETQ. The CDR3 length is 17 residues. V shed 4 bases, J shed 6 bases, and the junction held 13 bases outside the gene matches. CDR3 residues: CASSIRDRASWAGELFF. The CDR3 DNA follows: TGCGCCAGCAGCATCCGGGACAGGGCCAGTTGGGCCGGGGAGCTGTTTTTT.

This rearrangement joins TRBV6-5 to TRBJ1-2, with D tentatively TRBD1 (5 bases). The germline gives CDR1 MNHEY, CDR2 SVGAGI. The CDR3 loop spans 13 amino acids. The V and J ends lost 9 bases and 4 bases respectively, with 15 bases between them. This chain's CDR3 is CASNLGQRYGYTF. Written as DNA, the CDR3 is TGTGCCAGTAACCTCGGACAACGCTATGGCTACACCTTC.

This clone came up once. CDR3 protein: CASSQDMSSGGLGETQYF. The CDR3 DNA is TGTGCCAGCAGCCAAGATATGTCTAGCGGGGGGCTGGGGGAGACCCAGTACTTC. The V call is TRBV4-2, the J call TRBJ2-5; TRBD2 aligns across 11 bases. J lost 5 bases, V lost 0 bases, and 11 bases had no gene match. This CDR3 has 18 residues. Germline V gene sequence: CDR1 LGHNA, CDR2 YNFKEQ.

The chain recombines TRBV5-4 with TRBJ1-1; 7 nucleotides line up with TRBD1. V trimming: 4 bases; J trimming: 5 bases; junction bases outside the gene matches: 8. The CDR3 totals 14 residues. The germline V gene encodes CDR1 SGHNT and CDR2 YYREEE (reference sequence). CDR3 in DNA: TGTGCCAGCAGCCAACAGGGGTTTTTAACTGAAGCTTTCTTT. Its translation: CASSQQGFLTEAFF.

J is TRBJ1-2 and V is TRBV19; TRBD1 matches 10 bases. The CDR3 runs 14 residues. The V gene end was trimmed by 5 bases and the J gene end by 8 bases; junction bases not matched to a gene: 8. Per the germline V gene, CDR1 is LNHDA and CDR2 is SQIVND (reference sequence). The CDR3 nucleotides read TGTGCCAGTAGTGTCCGGACAGGGGGTTGGGGCTACACCTTC. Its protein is CASSVRTGGWGYTF.

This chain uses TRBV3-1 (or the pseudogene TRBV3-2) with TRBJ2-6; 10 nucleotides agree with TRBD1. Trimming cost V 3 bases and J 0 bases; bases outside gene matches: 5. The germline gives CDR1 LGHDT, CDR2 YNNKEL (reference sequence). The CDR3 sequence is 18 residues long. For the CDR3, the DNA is TGTGCCAGCAGCCAGGAGGACAGGGGGGGCTCTGGGGCCAACGTCCTGACTTTC. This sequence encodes CASSQEDRGGSGANVLTF.

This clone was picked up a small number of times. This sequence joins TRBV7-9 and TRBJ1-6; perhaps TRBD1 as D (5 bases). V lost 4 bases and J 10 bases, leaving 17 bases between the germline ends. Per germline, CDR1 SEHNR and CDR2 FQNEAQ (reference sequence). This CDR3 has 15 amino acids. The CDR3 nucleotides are TGTGCCAGCAGCTCCCCCAAGGGGTTAGACTCACCCCTCCACTTT. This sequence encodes CASSSPKGLDSPLHF.

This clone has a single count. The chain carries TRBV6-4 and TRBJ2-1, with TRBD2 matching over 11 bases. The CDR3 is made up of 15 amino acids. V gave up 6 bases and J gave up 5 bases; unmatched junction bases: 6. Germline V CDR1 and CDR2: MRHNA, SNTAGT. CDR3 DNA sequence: TGTGCCAGCAGCTCGACTAGCGGGGTACACAATGAGCAGTTCTTC. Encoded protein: CASSSTSGVHNEQFF.

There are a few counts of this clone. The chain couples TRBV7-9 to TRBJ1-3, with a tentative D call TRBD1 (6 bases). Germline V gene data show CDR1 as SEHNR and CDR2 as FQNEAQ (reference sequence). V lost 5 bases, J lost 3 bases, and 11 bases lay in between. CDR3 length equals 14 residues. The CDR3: CASSPTGLGNTIYF. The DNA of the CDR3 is TGTGCCAGCAGCCCTACAGGGCTTGGAAACACCATATATTTT. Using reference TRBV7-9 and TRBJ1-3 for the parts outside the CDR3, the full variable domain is DTGVSQNPRHKITKRGQNVTFRCDPISEHNRLYWYRQTLGQGPEFLTYFQNEAQLEKSRLLSDRFSAERPKGSFSTLEIQRTEQGDSAMYLCASSPTGLGNTIYFGEGSWLTVV.

DNA for the CDR3: TGTGCCAGCAGCTTAAGCGCTACAAAAGAGACCCAGTACTTC. Protein sequence: CASSLSATKETQYF. The chain couples TRBV7-2 to TRBJ2-5; D uncertain. Germline V gene lookup returns CDR1 SGHTA and CDR2 FQGNSA. The V gene lost 2 bases and the J gene lost 3 bases, with 10 bases spanning the gap. The CDR3 totals 14 residues.

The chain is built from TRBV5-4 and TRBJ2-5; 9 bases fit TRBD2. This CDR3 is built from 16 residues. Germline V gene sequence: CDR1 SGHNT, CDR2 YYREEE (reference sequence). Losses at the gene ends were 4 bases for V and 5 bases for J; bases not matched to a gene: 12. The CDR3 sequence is CASSRDVAGAGETQYF. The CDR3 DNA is TGTGCCAGCAGCAGGGACGTAGCGGGGGCGGGGGAGACCCAGTACTTC.